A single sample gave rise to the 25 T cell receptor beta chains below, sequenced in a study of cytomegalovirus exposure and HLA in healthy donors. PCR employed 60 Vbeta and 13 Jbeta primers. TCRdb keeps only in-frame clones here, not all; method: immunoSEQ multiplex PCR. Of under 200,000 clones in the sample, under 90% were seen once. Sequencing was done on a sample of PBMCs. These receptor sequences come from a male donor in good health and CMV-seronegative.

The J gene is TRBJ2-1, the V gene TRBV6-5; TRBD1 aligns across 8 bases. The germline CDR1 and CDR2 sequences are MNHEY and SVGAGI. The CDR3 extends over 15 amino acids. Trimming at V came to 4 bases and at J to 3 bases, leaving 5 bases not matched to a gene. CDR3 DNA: TGTGCCAGCAGTTTTCAGGGGGCGAACTACAATGAGCAGTTCTTC. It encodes CASSFQGANYNEQFF.

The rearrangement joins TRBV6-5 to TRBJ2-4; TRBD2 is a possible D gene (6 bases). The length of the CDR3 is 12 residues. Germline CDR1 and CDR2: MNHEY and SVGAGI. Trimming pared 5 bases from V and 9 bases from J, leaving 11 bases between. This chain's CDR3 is CASSIRGGIQYF. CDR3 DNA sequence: TGTGCCAGCAGTATTAGGGGAGGCATTCAGTACTTC.

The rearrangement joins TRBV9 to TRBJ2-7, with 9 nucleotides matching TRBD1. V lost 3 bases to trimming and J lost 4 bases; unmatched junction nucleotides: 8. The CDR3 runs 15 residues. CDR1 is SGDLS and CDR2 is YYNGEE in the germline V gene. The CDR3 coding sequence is TGTGCCAGCAGCGCACGCGGGACAGGGAGTTACGAGCAGTACTTC. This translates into CASSARGTGSYEQYF.

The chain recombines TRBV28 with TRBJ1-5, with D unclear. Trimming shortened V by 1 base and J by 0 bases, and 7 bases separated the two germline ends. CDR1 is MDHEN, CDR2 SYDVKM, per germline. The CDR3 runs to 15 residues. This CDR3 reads CASSLYLYSNQPQHF. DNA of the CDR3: TGTGCCAGCAGTTTATACCTATATAGCAATCAGCCCCAGCATTTT.

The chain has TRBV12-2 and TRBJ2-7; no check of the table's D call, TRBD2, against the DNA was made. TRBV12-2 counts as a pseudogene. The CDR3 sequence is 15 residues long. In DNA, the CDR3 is TGTGCAAGTCGCTTGCCCGAGGAGGGCCCGTACGAGCAGTACTTC. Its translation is CASRLPEEGPYEQYF.

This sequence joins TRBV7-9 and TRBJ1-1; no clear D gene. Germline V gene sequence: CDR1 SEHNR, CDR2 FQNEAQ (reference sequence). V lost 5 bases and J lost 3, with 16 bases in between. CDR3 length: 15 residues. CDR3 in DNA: TGTGCCAGCAGCCCGCCGGGGTGGGAGGACACTGAAGCTTTCTTT. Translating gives CASSPPGWEDTEAFF.

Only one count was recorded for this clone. Written as DNA, the CDR3 is TGTGCCAGCAGCGCCTTAGCGGGAGTTCGCGTTGGCACCGGGGAGCTGTTTTTT. This gives the protein CASSALAGVRVGTGELFF. The rearrangement uses TRBV14 and TRBJ2-2, with 9 bases lining up with TRBD2. V lost 5 bases, J lost 4 bases, and 14 bases stayed unmatched. The CDR3 loop spans 18 amino acids. CDR1 and CDR2 (germline): SGHDN, FVKESK.

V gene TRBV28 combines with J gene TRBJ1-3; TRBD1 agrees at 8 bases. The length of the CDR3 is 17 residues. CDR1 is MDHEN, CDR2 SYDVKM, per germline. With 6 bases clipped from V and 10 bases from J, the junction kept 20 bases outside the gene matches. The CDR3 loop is CASRPEGIGQGRKTIYF. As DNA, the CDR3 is TGTGCCAGCAGGCCAGAGGGTATAGGACAGGGTAGGAAGACCATATATTTT.

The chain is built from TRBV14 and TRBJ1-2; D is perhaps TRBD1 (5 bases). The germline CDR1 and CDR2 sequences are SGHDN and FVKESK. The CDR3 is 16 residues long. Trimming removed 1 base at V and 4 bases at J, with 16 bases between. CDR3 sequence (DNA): TGTGCCAGCAGCCAAGCTGACCAGGGCCTCCTCTATGGCTACACCTTC. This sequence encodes CASSQADQGLLYGYTF.

CDR3 nucleotide sequence: TGCAGCGTTGTATCCCCAGGCAGCCTATCCTACGAGCAGTACTTC. Translation: CSVVSPGSLSYEQYF. The chain uses TRBV29-1 and TRBJ2-7; the D is unclear. Deletions cut 4 bases from V and 1 base from J, with 17 bases between. Per the germline V gene, CDR1 is SQVTM and CDR2 is ANQGSEA. CDR3 length equals 15 residues.

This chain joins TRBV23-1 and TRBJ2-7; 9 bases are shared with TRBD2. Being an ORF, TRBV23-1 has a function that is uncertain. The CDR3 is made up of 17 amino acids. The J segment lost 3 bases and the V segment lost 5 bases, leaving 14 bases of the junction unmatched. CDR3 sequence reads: CASSRSPRAGGGYEQYF. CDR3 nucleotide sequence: TGCGCCAGCAGTAGATCACCCAGAGCGGGAGGTGGCTACGAGCAGTACTTC.

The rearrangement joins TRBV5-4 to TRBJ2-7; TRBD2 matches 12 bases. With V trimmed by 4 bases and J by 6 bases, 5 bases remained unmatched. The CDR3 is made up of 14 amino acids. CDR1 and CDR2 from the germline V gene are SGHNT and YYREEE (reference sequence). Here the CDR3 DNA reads TGTGCCAGCAGCACCCTAGCGGGGGGGCTCGAGCAGTACTTC. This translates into CASSTLAGGLEQYF.

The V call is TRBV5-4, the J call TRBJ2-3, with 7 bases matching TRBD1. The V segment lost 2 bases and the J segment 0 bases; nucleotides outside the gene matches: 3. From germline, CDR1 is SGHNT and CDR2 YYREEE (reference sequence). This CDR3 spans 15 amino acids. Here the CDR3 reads CASSFRDRSTDTQYF. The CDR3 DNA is TGTGCCAGCAGCTTTCGGGACAGAAGCACAGATACGCAGTATTTT.

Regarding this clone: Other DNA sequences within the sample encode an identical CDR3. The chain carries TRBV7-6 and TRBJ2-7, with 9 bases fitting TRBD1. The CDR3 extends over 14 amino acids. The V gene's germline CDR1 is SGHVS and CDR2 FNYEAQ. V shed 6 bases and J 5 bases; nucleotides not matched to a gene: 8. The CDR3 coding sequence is TGTGCCAGCAGTACAGGGGGCGCACAGGACGAGCAGTACTTC. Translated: CASSTGGAQDEQYF. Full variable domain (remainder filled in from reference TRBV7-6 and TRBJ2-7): GAGVSQSPRYKVTKRGQDVALRCDPISGHVSLYWYRQALGQGPEFLTYFNYEAQQDKSGLPNDRFSAERPEGSISTLTIQRTEQRDSAMYRCASSTGGAQDEQYFGPGTRLTVT.

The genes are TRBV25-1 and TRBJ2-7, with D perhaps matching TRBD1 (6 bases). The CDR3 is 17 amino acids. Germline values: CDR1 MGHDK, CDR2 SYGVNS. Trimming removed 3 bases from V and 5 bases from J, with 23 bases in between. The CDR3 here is CASSDPPTGHGFHEQYF. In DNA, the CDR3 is TGTGCCAGCAGTGACCCCCCAACGGGACATGGTTTCCACGAGCAGTACTTC.

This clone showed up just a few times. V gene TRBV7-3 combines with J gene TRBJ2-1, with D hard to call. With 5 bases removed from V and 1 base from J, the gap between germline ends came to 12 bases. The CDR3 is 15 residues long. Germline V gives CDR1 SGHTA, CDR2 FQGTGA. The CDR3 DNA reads TGTGCCAGCAGCCCAGAGCACAGATCCTACAATGAGCAGTTCTTC. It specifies CASSPEHRSYNEQFF.

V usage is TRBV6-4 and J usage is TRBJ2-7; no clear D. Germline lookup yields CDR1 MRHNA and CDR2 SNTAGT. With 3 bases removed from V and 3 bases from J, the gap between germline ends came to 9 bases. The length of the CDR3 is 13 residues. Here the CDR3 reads CASSELAGYEQYF. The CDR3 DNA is TGTGCCAGCAGTGAGCTTGCCGGCTACGAGCAGTACTTC.

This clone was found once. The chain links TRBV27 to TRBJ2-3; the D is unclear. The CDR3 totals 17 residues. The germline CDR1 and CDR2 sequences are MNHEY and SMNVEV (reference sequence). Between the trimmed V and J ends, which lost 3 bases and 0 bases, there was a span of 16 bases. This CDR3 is CASSFGVRRLSTDTQYF. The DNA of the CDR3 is TGTGCCAGCAGTTTCGGAGTAAGGCGGCTGAGCACAGATACGCAGTATTTT.

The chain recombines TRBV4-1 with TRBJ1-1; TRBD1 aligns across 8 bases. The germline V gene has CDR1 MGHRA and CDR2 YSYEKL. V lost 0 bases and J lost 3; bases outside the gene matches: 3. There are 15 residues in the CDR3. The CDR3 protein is CASSQEGTGDTEAFF. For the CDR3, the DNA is TGCGCCAGCAGCCAAGAAGGGACAGGTGACACTGAAGCTTTCTTT.

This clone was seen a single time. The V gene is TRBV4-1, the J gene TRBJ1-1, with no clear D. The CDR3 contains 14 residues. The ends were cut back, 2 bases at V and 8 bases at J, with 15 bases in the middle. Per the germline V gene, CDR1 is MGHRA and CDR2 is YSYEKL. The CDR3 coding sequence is TGCGCCAGCAGCCAACCCCTTCTCTCTCCCGAAGCTTTCTTT. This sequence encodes CASSQPLLSPEAFF.

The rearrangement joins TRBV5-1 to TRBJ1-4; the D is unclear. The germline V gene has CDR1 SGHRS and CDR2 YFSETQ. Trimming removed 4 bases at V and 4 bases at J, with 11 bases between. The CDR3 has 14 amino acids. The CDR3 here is CASSDDRSNEKLFF. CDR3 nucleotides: TGCGCCAGCAGCGACGACCGGAGTAATGAAAAACTGTTTTTT.

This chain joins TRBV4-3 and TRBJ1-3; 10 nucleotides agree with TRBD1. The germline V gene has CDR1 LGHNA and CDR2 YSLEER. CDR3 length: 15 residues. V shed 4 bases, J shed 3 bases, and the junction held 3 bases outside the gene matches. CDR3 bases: TGCGCCAGCAGCCCAGGGACAGGGGATGGAAACACCATATATTTT. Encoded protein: CASSPGTGDGNTIYF.

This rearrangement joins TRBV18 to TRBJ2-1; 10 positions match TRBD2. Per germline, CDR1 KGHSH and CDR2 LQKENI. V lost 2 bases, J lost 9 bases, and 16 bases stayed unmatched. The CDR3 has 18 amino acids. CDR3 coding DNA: TGTGCCAGCTCACCATCGACTTTCTCCAGCGGGAGGGTAGTTGAGCAGTTCTTC. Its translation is CASSPSTFSSGRVVEQFF.

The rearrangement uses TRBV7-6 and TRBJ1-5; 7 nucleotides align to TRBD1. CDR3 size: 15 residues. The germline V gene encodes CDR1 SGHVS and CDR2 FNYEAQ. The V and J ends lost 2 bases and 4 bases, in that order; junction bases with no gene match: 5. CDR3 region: CASSLRQGENQPQHF. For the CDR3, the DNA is TGTGCCAGCAGCTTAAGGCAGGGGGAGAATCAGCCCCAGCATTTT. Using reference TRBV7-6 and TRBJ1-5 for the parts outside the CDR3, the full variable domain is GAGVSQSPRYKVTKRGQDVALRCDPISGHVSLYWYRQALGQGPEFLTYFNYEAQQDKSGLPNDRFSAERPEGSISTLTIQRTEQRDSAMYRCASSLRQGENQPQHFGDGTRLSIL.

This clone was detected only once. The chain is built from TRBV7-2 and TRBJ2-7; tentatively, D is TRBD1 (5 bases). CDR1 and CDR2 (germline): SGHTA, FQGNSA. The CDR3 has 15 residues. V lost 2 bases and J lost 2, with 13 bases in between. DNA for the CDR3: TGTGCCAGCAGCTTAAGGTGGGGCGGTACCTACGAGCAGTACTTC. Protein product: CASSLRWGGTYEQYF. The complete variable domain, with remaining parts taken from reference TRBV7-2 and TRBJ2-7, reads GAGVSQSPSNKVTEKGKDVELRCDPISGHTALYWYRQSLGQGLEFLIYFQGNSAPDKSGLPSDRFSAERTGGSVSTLTIQRTQQEDSAVYLCASSLRWGGTYEQYFGPGTRLTVT.